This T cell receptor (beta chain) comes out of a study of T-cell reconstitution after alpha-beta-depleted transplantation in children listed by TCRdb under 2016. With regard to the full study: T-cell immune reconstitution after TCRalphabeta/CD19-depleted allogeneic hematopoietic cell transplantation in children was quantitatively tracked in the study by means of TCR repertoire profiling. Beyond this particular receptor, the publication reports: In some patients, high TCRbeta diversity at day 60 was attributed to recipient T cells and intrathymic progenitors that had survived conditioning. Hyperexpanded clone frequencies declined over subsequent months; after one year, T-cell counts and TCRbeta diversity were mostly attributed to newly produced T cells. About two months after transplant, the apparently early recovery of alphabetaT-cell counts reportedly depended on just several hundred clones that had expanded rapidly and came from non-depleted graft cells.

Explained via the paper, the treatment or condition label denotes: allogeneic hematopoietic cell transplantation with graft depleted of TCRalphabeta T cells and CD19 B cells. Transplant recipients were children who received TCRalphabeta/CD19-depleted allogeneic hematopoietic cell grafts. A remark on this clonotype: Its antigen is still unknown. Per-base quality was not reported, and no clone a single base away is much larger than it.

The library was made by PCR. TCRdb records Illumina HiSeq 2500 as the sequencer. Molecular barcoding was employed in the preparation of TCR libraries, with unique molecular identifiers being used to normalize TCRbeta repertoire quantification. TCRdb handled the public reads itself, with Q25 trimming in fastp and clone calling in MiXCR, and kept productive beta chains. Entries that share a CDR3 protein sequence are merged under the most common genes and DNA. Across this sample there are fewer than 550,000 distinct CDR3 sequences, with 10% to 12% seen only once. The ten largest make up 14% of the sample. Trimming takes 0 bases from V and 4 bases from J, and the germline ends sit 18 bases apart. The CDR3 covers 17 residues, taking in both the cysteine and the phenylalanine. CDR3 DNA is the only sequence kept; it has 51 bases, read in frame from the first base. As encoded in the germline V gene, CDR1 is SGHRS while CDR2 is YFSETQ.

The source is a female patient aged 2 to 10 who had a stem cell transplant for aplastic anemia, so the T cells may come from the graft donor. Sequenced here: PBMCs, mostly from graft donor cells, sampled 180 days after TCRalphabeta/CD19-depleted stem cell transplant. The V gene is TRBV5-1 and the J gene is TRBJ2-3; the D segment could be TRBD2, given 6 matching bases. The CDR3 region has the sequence CASSLAFRGSDADTQYF. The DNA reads TGCGCCAGCAGCTTGGCTTTTCGGGGGAGTGATGCAGATACGCAGTATTTT.